This TCR beta chain was sequenced for a study of T-cell reconstitution after alpha-beta-depleted transplantation in children. The CDR3 has 14 residues. The germline V gene encodes CDR1 SEHNR and CDR2 FQNEAQ (reference sequence). V shed 5 bases and J shed 4 bases, with 15 bases lying between them. It was with unique molecular identifiers that the TCRbeta library was prepared. Each CDR3 protein gets one entry after TCRdb re-called the PCR reads with MiXCR. The data show some 400,000 distinct CDR3 sequences, about a fifth seen once. The genes are TRBV7-9 and TRBJ2-7; D possibly corresponds to TRBD1 (5 bases). The material sequenced was PBMCs from the stem cell graft donor, taken from the stem cell graft. The receptor was isolated from a human donor who donated a stem cell graft to a child with acute myeloid leukemia. As DNA, the CDR3 is TGTGCCAGCAGCGCACGACAGAACCCATACGAGCAGTACTTC. It encodes CASSARQNPYEQYF.